This is a list of T cell receptor beta chains from one sample in a study of OX40 agonist ivuxolimab in advanced cancers. The assay was immunoSEQ multiplex PCR, and TCRdb's table has in-frame clones only and misses some. The data show some 100,000 clones, just over 90% seen once. Sequences were derived from CD4+ or CD8+ T cells sorted from blood, sampled in a trial of the OX40 agonist ivuxolimab. The receptor set was obtained from an adult with an advanced solid tumor such as melanoma, head and neck, liver or kidney cancer. CDR3s include the opening cysteine and the closing phenylalanine or tryptophan. D genes are given only for firm matches. Clone size is shown for a subset of rows, as once, few, many or a class of expanded clone.

clone_size j_call v_call d_call cdr3_aa cdr3_nt
- TRBJ2-3 TRBV27 TRBD2 CASSPQRDSTDTQYF TGTGCCAGCAGTCCCCAGCGGGATAGCACAGATACGCAGTATTTT
- TRBJ2-1 TRBV5-4 - CASSKGLGGGINEQFF TGTGCCAGCAGCAAGGGTTTGGGGGGCGGGATCAATGAGCAGTTCTTC
- TRBJ2-3 TRBV28 TRBD2 CASSPTGGRRDTQYF TGTGCCAGCAGCCCGACGGGAGGCCGTCGAGATACGCAGTATTTT
- TRBJ2-6 TRBV19 - CASSIRGGAGANVLTF TGTGCCAGTAGTATAAGAGGAGGGGCTGGGGCCAACGTCCTGACTTTC
- TRBJ2-6 TRBV5-4 - CASSIGTLSGANVLTF TGTGCCAGCAGCATCGGGACACTCTCTGGGGCCAACGTCCTGACTTTC
- TRBJ2-2 TRBV11-3 - CASSPISTGELFF TGTGCCAGCAGCCCGATAAGCACCGGGGAGCTGTTTTTT
- TRBJ2-7 TRBV10-3 - CAISESTRQGYEQYF TGTGCCATCAGTGAGTCGACTAGGCAAGGATACGAGCAGTACTTC
- TRBJ2-3 TRBV7-2 TRBD1 CASSLARGPDTQYF TGTGCCAGCAGCTTAGCCAGGGGGCCGGATACGCAGTATTTT
- TRBJ2-5 TRBV29-1 - CSVEKSGNGETQYF TGCAGCGTTGAAAAGTCAGGGAACGGAGAGACCCAGTACTTC
- TRBJ2-3 TRBV7-2 TRBD2 CASSLVGGRGTDTQYF TGTGCCAGCAGCTTAGTGGGCGGGAGGGGCACAGATACGCAGTATTTT
- TRBJ2-2 TRBV2 - CASTGQNTGELFF TGTGCCAGCACTGGCCAGAACACCGGGGAGCTGTTTTTT
- TRBJ1-2 TRBV6-1 - CASSEIANYGYTF TGTGCCAGCAGTGAAATAGCGAACTATGGCTACACCTTC
few TRBJ1-1 TRBV6-1 - CASTGQMNTEAFF TGTGCCAGCACCGGACAGATGAACACTGAAGCTTTCTTT
- TRBJ2-1 TRBV2 - CASKQDTYNEQFF TGTGCCAGCAAACAGGACACTTACAATGAGCAGTTCTTC